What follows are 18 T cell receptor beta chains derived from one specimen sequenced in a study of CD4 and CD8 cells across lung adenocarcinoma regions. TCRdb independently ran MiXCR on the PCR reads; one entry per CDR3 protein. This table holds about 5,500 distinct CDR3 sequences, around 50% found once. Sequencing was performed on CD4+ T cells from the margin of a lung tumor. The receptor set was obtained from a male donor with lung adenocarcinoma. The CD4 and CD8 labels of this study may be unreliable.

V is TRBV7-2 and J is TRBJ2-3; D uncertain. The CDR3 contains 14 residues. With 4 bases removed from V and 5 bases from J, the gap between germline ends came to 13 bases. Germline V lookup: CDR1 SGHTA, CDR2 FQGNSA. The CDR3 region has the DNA TGTGCCAGCAGCTCAGGCCTTGTTGTAGATACGCAGTATTTT. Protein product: CASSSGLVVDTQYF.

The CDR3: CASSLNSGTGGTDTQYF. Written as DNA, the CDR3 is TGTGCCAGCAGTTTGAATTCCGGGACAGGGGGCACAGATACGCAGTATTTT. V usage is TRBV27 and J usage is TRBJ2-3, with 10 bases that match TRBD1. The CDR3 totals 17 residues. Looked up from germline, CDR1 is MNHEY and CDR2 is SMNVEV (reference sequence). With V trimmed by 3 bases and J by 1 base, 7 bases remained unmatched.

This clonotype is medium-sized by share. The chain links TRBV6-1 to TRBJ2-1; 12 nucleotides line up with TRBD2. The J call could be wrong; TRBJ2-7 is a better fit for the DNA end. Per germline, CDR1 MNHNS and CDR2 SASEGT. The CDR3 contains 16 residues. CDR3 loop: CASSEGSSGRAGEQYF. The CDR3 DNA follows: TGTGCCAGCAGTGAAGGGTCTAGCGGGAGGGCTGGCGAGCAGTACTTC.

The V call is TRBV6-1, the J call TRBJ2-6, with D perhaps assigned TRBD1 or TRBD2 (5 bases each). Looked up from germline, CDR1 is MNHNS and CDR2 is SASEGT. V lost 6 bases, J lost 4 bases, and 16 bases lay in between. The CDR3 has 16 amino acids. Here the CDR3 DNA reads TGTGCCAGCAGAACGGGACGCCCTAAGGGGGCCAACGTCCTGACTTTC. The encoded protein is CASRTGRPKGANVLTF.

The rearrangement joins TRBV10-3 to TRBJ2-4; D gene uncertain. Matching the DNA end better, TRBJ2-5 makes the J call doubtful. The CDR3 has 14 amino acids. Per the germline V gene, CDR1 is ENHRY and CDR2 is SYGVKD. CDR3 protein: CAISEETNQETQYF. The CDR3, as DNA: TGTGCCATCAGTGAGGAAACTAACCAAGAGACCCAGTACTTC.

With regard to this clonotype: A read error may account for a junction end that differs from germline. DNA of the CDR3: TGTGCCAGGGGTCACGGGGAAGGGGACAAAGATACGCAGTATTTC. Its translation: CARGHGEGDKDTQYF. V gene TRBV6-1 combines with J gene TRBJ2-3; D perhaps matches TRBD1 (6 bases). The CDR3 consists of 15 residues. Germline CDR1 is MNHNS and CDR2 is SASEGT.

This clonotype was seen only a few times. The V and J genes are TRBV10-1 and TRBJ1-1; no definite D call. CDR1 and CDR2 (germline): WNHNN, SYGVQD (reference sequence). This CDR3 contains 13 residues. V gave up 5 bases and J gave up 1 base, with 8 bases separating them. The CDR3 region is CASSLGRNTEAFF. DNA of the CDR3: TGCGCCAGCAGTCTAGGACGGAACACTGAAGCTTTCTTT.

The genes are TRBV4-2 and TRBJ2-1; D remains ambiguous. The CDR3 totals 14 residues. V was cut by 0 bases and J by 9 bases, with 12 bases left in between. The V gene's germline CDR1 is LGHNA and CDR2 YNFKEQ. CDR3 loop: CASSQDQGRSEQFF. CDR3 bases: TGTGCCAGCAGCCAAGATCAAGGAAGGAGTGAGCAGTTCTTC.

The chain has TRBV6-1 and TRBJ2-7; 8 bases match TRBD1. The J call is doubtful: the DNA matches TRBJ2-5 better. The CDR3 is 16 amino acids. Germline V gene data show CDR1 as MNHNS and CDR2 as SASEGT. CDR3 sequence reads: CASSPPRQGARETQYF. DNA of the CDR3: TGTGCCAGCAGTCCCCCGCGGCAGGGGGCTCGGGAGACCCAGTACTTC.

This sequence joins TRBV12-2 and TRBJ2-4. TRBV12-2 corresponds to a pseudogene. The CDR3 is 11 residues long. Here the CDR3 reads CASRFGCEQYF. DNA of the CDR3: TGTGCAAGTCGCTTTGGGTGTGAGCAGTACTTC.

For the CDR3, the DNA is TGTGCCAGCAGTAACCCGGGACTAGGGCGATTCAATGAGCAGTTCTTC. Amino acids: CASSNPGLGRFNEQFF. The V gene is TRBV12-3 or TRBV12-4, the J gene TRBJ2-1; TRBD2 matches at 8 bases. V lost 5 bases, J lost 6 bases, and 12 bases stayed unmatched. The CDR3 consists of 16 residues.

This CDR3 is CASSELGIDYNEQFF. CDR3 bases: TGTGCCAGCAGTGAACTAGGAATCGACTACAATGAGCAGTTCTTC. The rearrangement links TRBV25-1 to TRBJ2-1; D gene unclear. Germline-derived CDR1 and CDR2 are MGHDK and SYGVNS. The V end was cut by 2 bases, the J end by 3 bases, with 11 bases between. This CDR3 region has 15 residues.

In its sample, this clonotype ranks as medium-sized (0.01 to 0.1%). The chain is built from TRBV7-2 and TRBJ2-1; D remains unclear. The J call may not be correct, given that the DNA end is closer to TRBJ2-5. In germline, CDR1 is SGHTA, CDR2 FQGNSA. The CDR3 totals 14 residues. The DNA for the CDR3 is TGTGCCAGCAGCCCCCATTGGAGTCAAGAGACCCAGTACTTC. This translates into CASSPHWSQETQYF.

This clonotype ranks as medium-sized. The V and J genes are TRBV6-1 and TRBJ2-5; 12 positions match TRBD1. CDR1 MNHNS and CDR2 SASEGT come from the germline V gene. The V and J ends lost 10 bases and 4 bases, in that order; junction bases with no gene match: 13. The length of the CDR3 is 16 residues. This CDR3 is CATRRDRGRRGETQYF. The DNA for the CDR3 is TGTGCCACGCGCCGGGACAGGGGGCGTCGGGGAGAGACCCAGTACTTC.

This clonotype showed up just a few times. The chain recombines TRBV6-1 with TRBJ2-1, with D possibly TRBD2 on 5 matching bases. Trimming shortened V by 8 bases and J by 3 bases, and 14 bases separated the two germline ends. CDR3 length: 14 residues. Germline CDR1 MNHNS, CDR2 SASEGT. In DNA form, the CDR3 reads TGTGCCAGCGGCCCCTCTAGCAACTACAATGAGCAGTTCTTC. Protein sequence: CASGPSSNYNEQFF.

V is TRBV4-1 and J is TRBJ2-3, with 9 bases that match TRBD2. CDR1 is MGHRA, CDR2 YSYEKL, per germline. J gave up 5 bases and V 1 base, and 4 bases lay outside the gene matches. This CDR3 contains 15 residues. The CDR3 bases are TGCGCCAGCAGCCAAGTCGTTAGCGGGAGAGATACGCAGTATTTT. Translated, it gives CASSQVVSGRDTQYF.

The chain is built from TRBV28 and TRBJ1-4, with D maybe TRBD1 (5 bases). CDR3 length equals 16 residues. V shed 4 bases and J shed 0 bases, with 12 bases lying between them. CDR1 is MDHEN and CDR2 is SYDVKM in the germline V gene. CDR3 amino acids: CASSSSTDATNEKLFF. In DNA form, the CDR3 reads TGTGCCAGCAGTTCGTCGACAGACGCAACTAATGAAAAACTGTTTTTT.

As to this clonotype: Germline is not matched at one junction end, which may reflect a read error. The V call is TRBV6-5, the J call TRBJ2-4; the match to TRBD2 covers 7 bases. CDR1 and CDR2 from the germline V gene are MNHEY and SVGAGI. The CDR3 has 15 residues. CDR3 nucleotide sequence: TGTGCCCGCGGTTCGGGGTTGTACTCCGGGACTAAGCAGTACTTT. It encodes CARGSGLYSGTKQYF.